A single T cell receptor beta chain is shown here with its context. Its antigen is undetermined. The source of the sample is a study of T-cell memory formation after mild COVID-19. Findings and caveats of the study: Some responding clones appeared in pre-infection memory, suggesting cross-reactive memory joined. CD4+ contracting clones lay mainly in CM and EM, CD8+ ones in EMRA.

TCRdb reprocessed the 5' RACE reads with MiXCR, giving one entry per CDR3 protein. The sample holds roughly 350,000 distinct CDR3 sequences, 20% to 25% seen once. This CDR3 contains 16 residues. The V segment lost 1 base and the J segment 5 bases; nucleotides outside the gene matches: 5. Per the germline V gene, CDR1 is SGDLS and CDR2 is YYNGEE. The sample comprised PBMCs or a T cell subset sorted from them (not recorded which). This TCR came from an adult woman who had mild COVID-19 (a few samples of this study predate the infection). Cell type and time point are not known. The rearrangement links TRBV9 to TRBJ2-2; 10 bases agree with TRBD2. The CDR3 loop is CASSVLGLAYTGELFF. The CDR3 DNA reads as TGTGCCAGCAGCGTATTGGGACTAGCGTATACCGGGGAGCTGTTTTTT.